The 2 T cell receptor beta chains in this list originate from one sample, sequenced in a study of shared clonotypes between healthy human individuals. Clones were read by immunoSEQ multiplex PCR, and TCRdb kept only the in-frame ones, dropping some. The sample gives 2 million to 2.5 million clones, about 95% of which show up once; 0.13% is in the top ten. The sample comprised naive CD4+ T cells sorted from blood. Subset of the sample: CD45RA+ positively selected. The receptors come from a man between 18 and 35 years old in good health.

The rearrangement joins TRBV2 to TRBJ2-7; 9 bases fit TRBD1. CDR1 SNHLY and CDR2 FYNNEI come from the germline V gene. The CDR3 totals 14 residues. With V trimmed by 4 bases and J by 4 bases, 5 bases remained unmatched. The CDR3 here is CASSGQGGIYEQYF. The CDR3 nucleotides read TGTGCCAGCAGTGGACAGGGGGGTATTTACGAGCAGTACTTC. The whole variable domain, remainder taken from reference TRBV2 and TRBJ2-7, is EPEVTQTPSHQVTQMGQEVILRCVPISNHLYFYWYRQILGQKVEFLVSFYNNEISEKSEIFDDQFSVERPDGSNFTLKIRSTKLEDSAMYFCASSGQGGIYEQYFGPGTRLTVT.

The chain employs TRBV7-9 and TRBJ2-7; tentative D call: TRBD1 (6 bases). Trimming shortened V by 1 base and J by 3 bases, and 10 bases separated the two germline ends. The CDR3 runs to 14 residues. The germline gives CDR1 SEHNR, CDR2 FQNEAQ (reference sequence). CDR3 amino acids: CASSLGGRIYEQYF. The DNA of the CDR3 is TGTGCCAGCAGCTTAGGGGGGCGTATCTACGAGCAGTACTTC.